The subject of this entry is one T cell receptor beta chain. As yet, its antigen is unknown. This sample is drawn from a study of regulatory T cells in long-lasting Graves disease. V was pared by 5 bases and J by 0 bases, with 16 bases between. Looked up from germline, CDR1 is SEHNR and CDR2 is FQNEAQ (reference sequence). The CDR3 has 16 amino acids. Documented time point: newly diagnosed GD, antithyroid drugs for less than 3 months. PBMC RNA served as the TCR library source. Staff took around 8.6 milliliters of peripheral blood and put it into EDTA tubes. Overall study findings and caveats: Peripheral blood, not thyroid tissue, was the sole material studied.

iRepertoire HTBI primers and Arm-PCR of CDR3 regions built TCR beta libraries. TCRdb recomputed calls from the multiplex PCR reads with MiXCR, one row per CDR3 protein. The sample has around 400,000 distinct CDR3 sequences, roughly a sixth seen once. The TCR comes from a female donor with Graves disease. Sequenced material: peripheral blood mononuclear cells (PBMCs), taken at new diagnosis, from a patient treated with antithyroid drugs. The chain is built from TRBV7-9 and TRBJ1-1; D may be TRBD1 (6 bases). CDR3 in DNA: TGTGCCAGCAGCCACACCGGGGGGGCGCTGAACACTGAAGCTTTCTTT. This sequence encodes CASSHTGGALNTEAFF.